These 2 T cell receptor beta chains originate from one sample sequenced in a study of blood T cell repertoires in COVID-19. This table comes from immunoSEQ multiplex PCR, and its TCRdb copy is limited to in-frame clones, with some not included. Of approximately 130,000 clones listed, around nine tenths are singletons. Sequencing input: peripheral blood. These receptors were obtained from a man aged 50 or older with acute or convalescent COVID-19.

The chain links TRBV19 to TRBJ1-2; 7 nucleotides match TRBD1. Germline CDR1 is LNHDA and CDR2 is SQIVND (reference sequence). V lost 9 bases, J lost 8 bases, and 15 bases stayed unmatched. There are 14 residues in the CDR3. CDR3 in DNA: TGTGCCAGCACTGGACAGGCCCTCCTAGGGGGCTACACCTTC. It translates to CASTGQALLGGYTF.

J is TRBJ2-7 and V is TRBV24-1; TRBD2 aligns across 14 bases. The CDR3 runs 17 residues. From germline, CDR1 is KGHDR and CDR2 SFDVKD. The V segment lost 2 bases and the J segment 2 bases; nucleotides outside the gene matches: 4. CDR3 loop: CATSDSGTSGRTYEQYF. In DNA form, the CDR3 reads TGTGCCACCAGTGATTCCGGGACTAGCGGGAGAACCTACGAGCAGTACTTC.